Below, 3 T cell receptor beta chains from the same sample are listed, as sequenced in a study of CDR3 diversity in severe acne. MiXCR, applied by TCRdb to the PCR reads, yields one record per CDR3 protein. The sample holds 97,000 or so distinct CDR3 sequences, roughly 51% seen once. Sequencing input: blood. All receptors derive from a male donor with acne.

This clonotype was picked up many times. This rearrangement joins TRBV4-3 to TRBJ2-1; the D gene is possibly TRBD1 (7 bases). Trimming removed 0 bases at V and 10 bases at J, with 19 bases between. Germline V gene sequence: CDR1 LGHNA, CDR2 YSLEER. The CDR3 consists of 16 residues. The CDR3 bases are TGCGCCAGCAGCCAAGACCTCCCAGGGGGGAAATGGGAGCAGTTCTTC. It is translated as CASSQDLPGGKWEQFF.

The chain employs TRBV10-2 and TRBJ2-1; 9 bases are a match to TRBD2. Germline CDR1 WSHSY, CDR2 SAAADI. This CDR3 spans 12 amino acids. J gave up 14 bases and V 6 bases, and 8 bases lay outside the gene matches. CDR3 bases: TGCGCCAGCAGCCGCCGGGCTAGCGGGAAGTTCTTC. Translating it yields CASSRRASGKFF.

The chain uses TRBV4-3 and TRBJ1-3; TRBD1 matches at 7 bases. V shed 0 bases, J shed 4 bases, and the junction held 3 bases outside the gene matches. CDR3 size: 15 residues. The germline V gene encodes CDR1 LGHNA and CDR2 YSLEER. CDR3 coding DNA: TGCGCCAGCAGCCAAGAACAGGGGTCAGGAAACACCATATATTTT. As protein: CASSQEQGSGNTIYF.